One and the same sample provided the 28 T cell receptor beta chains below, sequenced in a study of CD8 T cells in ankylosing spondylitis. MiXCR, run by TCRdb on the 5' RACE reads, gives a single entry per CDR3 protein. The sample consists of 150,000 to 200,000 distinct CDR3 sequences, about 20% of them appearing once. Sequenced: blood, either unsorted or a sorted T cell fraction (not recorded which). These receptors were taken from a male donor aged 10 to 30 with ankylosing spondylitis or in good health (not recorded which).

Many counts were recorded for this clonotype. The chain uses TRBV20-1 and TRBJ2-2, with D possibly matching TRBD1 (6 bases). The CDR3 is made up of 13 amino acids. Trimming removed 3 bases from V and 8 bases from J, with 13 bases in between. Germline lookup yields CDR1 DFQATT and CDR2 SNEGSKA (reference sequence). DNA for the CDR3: TGCAGTGCTAGTACAGGGTCAGGGGGGGAGCTGTTTTTT. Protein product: CSASTGSGGELFF.

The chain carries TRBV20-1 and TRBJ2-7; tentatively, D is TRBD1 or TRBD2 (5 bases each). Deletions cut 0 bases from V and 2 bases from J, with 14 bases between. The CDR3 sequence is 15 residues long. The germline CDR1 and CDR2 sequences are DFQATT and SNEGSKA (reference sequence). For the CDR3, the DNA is TGCAGTGCTAGAGATCACCTCCGAGGGGCCTACGAGCAGTACTTC. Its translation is CSARDHLRGAYEQYF.

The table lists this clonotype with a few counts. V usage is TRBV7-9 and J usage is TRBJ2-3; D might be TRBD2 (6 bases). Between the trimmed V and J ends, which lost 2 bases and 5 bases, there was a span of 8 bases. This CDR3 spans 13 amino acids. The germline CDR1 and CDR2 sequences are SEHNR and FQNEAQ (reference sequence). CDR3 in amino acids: CASSLLGGDTQYF. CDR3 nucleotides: TGTGCCAGCAGCTTACTGGGGGGAGATACGCAGTATTTT.

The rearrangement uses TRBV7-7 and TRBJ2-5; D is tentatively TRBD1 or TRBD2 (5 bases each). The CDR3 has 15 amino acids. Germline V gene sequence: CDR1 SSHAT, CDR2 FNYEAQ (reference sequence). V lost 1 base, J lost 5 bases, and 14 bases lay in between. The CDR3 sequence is CASSLDEGLAETQYF. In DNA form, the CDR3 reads TGTGCCAGCAGCTTAGACGAGGGGCTGGCGGAGACCCAGTACTTC.

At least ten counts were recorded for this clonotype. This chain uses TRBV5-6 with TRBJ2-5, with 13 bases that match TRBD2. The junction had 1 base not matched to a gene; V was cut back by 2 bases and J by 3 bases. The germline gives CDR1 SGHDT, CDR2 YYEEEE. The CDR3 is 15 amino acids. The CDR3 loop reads CASSFGTSGKETQYF. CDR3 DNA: TGTGCCAGCAGCTTTGGGACTAGCGGGAAAGAGACCCAGTACTTC.

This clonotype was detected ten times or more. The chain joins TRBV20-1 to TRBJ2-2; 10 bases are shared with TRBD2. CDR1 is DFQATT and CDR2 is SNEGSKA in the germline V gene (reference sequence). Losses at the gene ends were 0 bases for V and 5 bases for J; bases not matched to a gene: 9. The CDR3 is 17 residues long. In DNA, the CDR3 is TGCAGTGCTAGAGATTGGAGCGGGAGGGCGGGAACCGGGGAGCTGTTTTTT. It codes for CSARDWSGRAGTGELFF.

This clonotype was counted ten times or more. CDR3 sequence: CSVATIISDTQYF. The CDR3 nucleotides read TGCAGCGTTGCGACAATCATAAGCGATACGCAGTATTTT. The V call is TRBV29-1, the J call TRBJ2-3, with no clear D. Germline V gene sequence: CDR1 SQVTM, CDR2 ANQGSEA. CDR3 length equals 13 residues. The V gene lost 4 bases and the J gene lost 6 bases, with 14 bases spanning the gap.

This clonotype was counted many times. The CDR3 DNA reads as TGTGCCAGCAGGTGGTCTGGGGCCAACGTCCTGACTTTC. Its protein is CASRWSGANVLTF. The chain combines TRBV6-5 with TRBJ2-6; D is ambiguous. In germline, CDR1 is MNHEY, CDR2 SVGAGI. This CDR3 is 13 amino acids long. The V end lost 6 bases, the J end lost 1 base, and 4 bases lay between the germline ends.

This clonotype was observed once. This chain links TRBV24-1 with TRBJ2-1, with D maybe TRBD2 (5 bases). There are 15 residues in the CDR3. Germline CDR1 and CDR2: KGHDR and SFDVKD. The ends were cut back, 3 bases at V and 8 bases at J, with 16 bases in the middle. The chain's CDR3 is CATSDPASLVYEQFF. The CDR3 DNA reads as TGTGCCACCAGTGATCCGGCCTCACTAGTATATGAGCAGTTCTTC.

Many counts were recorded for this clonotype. The CDR3 spells CASSSDGGRETQYF. CDR3 sequence (DNA): TGCGCCAGCAGCTCTGACGGGGGAAGAGAGACCCAGTACTTC. The genes are TRBV5-1 and TRBJ2-5; the D gene is possibly TRBD2 (6 bases). This CDR3 region has 14 residues. Germline V gene lookup returns CDR1 SGHRS and CDR2 YFSETQ. Trimming left V 3 bases short and J 4 bases short, with 13 bases between.

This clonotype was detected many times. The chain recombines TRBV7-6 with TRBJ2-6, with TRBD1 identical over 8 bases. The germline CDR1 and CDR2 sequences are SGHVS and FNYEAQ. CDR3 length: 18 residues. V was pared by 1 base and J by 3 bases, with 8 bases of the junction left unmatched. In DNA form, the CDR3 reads TGTGCCAGCAGCTTAGAACGGCTCAGGGGGCTTGGGGCCAACGTCCTGACTTTC. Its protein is CASSLERLRGLGANVLTF.

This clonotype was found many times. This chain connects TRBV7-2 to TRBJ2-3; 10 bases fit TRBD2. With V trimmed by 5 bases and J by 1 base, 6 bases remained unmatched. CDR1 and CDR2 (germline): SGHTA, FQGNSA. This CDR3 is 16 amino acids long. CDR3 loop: CASSLSGRGGTDTQYF. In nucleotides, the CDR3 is TGTGCCAGCAGCCTCAGCGGGAGGGGAGGCACAGATACGCAGTATTTT.

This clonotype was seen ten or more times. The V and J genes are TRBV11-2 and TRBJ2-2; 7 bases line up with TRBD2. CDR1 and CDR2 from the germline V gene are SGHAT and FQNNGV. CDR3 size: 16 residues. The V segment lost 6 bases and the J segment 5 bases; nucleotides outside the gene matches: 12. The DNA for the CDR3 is TGTGCCAGCAGACTTGGGAGGGCTCTACGTACCGGGGAGCTGTTTTTT. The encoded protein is CASRLGRALRTGELFF.

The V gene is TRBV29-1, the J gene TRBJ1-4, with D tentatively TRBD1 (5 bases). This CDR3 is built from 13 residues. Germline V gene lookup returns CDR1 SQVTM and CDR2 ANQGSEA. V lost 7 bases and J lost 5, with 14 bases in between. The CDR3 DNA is TGCAGCGCTTTAGCGGGGGGAAATGAAAAACTGTTTTTT. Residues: CSALAGGNEKLFF.

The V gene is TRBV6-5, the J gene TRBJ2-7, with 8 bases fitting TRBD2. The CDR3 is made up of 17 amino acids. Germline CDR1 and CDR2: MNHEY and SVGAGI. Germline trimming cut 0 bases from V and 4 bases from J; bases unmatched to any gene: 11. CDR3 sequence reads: CASSYSEVAGGAYEQYF. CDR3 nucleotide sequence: TGTGCCAGCAGTTACTCGGAGGTGGCGGGGGGCGCGTACGAGCAGTACTTC.

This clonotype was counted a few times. The CDR3 bases are TGTGCCACCAGTAGGGCTGCGGTCTCCGGGGAGCTGTTTTTT. Its protein product is CATSRAAVSGELFF. The chain joins TRBV24-1 to TRBJ2-2; no definite D call. Germline lookup yields CDR1 KGHDR and CDR2 SFDVKD. This CDR3 region has 14 residues. The V end was cut by 6 bases, the J end by 6 bases, with 13 bases between.

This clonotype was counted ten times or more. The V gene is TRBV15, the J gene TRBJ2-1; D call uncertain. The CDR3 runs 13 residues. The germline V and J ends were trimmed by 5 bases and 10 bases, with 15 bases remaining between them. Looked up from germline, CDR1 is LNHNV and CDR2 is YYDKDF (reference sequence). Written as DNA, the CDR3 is TGTGCCACCAGCCCTCTTCTGGAAGTCGAGCAGTTCTTC. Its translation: CATSPLLEVEQFF.

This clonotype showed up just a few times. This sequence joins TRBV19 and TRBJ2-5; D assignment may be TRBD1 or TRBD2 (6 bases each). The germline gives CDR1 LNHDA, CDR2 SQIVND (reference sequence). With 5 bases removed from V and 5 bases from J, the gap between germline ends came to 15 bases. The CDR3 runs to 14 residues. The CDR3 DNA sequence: TGTGCCAGTAGTTCTCTCGGGGGCCCGGAGACCCAGTACTTC. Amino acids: CASSSLGGPETQYF.

The CDR3 DNA follows: TGTGCCAGCAGCTATAGGGGTAATCAGCCCCAGCATTTT. Its translation is CASSYRGNQPQHF. The chain combines TRBV6-5 with TRBJ1-5; perhaps TRBD1 as D (5 bases). Germline lookup yields CDR1 MNHEY and CDR2 SVGAGI. Trimming took 6 bases from V and 4 from J, leaving 10 bases between them. The length of the CDR3 is 13 residues.

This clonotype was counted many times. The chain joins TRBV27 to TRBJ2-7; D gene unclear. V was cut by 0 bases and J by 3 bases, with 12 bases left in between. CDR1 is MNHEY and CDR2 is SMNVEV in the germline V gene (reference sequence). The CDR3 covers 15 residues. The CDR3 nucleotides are TGTGCCAGCAGTTTATCGCCCCGGGCGTTCTACGAGCAGTACTTC. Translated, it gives CASSLSPRAFYEQYF.

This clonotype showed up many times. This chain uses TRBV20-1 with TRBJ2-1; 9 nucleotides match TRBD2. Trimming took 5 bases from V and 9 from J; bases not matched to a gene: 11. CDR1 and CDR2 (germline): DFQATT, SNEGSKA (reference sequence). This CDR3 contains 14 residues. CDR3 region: CSAGTGTSLFEQFF. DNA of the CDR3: TGCAGTGCTGGCACCGGGACTAGCTTGTTTGAGCAGTTCTTC.

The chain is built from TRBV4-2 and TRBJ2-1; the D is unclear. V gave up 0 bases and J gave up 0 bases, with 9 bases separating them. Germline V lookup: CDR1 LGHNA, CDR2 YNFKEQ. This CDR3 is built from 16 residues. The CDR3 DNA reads TGTGCCAGCAGCCAAGATCGAACCAGCTCCTACAATGAGCAGTTCTTC. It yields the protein CASSQDRTSSYNEQFF.

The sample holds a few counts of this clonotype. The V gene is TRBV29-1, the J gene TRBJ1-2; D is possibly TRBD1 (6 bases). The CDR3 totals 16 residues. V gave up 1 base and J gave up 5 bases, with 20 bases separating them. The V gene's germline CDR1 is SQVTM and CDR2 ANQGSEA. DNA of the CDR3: TGCAGCGTTGAAGTAATCGGACAGATCACCCGTTATGGCTACACCTTC. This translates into CSVEVIGQITRYGYTF.

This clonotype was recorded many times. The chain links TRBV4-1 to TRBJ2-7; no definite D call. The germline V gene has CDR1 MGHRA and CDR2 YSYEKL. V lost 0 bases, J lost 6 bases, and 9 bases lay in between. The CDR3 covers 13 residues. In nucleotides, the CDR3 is TGCGCCAGCAGCCAAGAGCGCATGGCCGAGCAGTACTTC. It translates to CASSQERMAEQYF.

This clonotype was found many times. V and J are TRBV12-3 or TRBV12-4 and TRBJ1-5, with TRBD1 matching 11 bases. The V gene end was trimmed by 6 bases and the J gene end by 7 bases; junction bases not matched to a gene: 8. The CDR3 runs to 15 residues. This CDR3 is CASSFRDRGTQPQHF. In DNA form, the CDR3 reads TGTGCCAGCAGCTTCCGGGACAGGGGGACACAGCCCCAGCATTTT.

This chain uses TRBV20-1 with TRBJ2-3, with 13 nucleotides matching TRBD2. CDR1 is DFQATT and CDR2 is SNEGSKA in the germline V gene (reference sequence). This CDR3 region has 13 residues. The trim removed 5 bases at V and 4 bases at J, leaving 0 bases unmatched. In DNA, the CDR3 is TGCAGTGCTGGACTAGCGGGAGCAGATACGCAGTATTTT. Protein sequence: CSAGLAGADTQYF.

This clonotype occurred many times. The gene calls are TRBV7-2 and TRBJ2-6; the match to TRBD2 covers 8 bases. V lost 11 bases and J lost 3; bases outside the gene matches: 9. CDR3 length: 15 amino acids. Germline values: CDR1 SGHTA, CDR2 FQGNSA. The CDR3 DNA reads TGTGCCTACGGGGGGGGGCTAAGTGGGGCCAACGTCCTGACTTTC. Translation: CAYGGGLSGANVLTF. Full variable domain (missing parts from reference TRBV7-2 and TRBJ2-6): GAGVSQSPSNKVTEKGKDVELRCDPISGHTALYWYRQSLGQGLEFLIYFQGNSAPDKSGLPSDRFSAERTGGSVSTLTIQRTQQEDSAVYLCAYGGGLSGANVLTFGAGSRLTVL.

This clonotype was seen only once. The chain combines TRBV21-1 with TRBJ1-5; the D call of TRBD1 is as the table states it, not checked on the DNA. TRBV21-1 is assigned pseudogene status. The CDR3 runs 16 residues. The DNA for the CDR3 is TGTGCCAGCAGCGCGTTCCGGGACAGGGGAAATCAGCCCCAGCATTTT. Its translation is CASSAFRDRGNQPQHF.